A single sample is the source of the 6 T cell receptor beta chains below, sequenced in a study of blood T cell repertoires in COVID-19. Clones were read by immunoSEQ multiplex PCR, and TCRdb kept only the in-frame ones, dropping some. The sample carries under 250,000 clones, about four fifths recorded once. The sequenced sample consisted of peripheral blood. These receptor sequences come from a man aged 45-65 years with active or convalescent COVID-19.

The chain recombines TRBV27 with TRBJ2-7, with TRBD1 matching over 11 bases. V lost 2 bases to trimming and J lost 2 bases; unmatched junction nucleotides: 2. CDR1 is MNHEY and CDR2 is SMNVEV in the germline V gene (reference sequence). The CDR3 has 15 residues. The DNA of the CDR3 is TGTGCCAGCAGTTTAAAGGGACAGGGGGCCTACGAGCAGTACTTC. Protein: CASSLKGQGAYEQYF.

The CDR3 loop reads CASSEGGGNSPLHF. The CDR3 nucleotides are TGTGCCAGCAGTGAAGGAGGAGGAAATTCACCCCTCCACTTT. The chain carries TRBV6-1 and TRBJ1-6; D gene unclear. V shed 1 base and J shed 7 bases, with 8 bases lying between them. Germline V gives CDR1 MNHNS, CDR2 SASEGT. The CDR3 runs to 14 residues.

This clone was detected only once. The chain recombines TRBV29-1 with TRBJ1-2; the match to TRBD1 covers 9 bases. V was pared by 3 bases and J by 4 bases, with 0 bases of the junction left unmatched. Germline CDR1 SQVTM, CDR2 ANQGSEA. This CDR3 has 12 residues. The CDR3 loop is CSVEDRGYGYTF. In nucleotides, the CDR3 is TGCAGCGTTGAGGACAGGGGCTATGGCTACACCTTC.

This chain uses TRBV5-4 with TRBJ1-5; maybe TRBD1 (5 bases). The CDR3 contains 14 residues. Trimming took off 5 bases at V and 3 bases at J, with 12 bases between the two ends. CDR1 is SGHNT and CDR2 is YYREEE in the germline V gene (reference sequence). For the CDR3, the DNA is TGTGCCAGCAGTTCTACAGGCTCCAATCAGCCCCAGCATTTT. Translated, it gives CASSSTGSNQPQHF.

V usage is TRBV5-1 and J usage is TRBJ2-1; 9 nucleotides line up with TRBD2. The CDR3 has 19 amino acids. V trimming: 3 bases; J trimming: 4 bases; junction bases outside the gene matches: 17. In germline, CDR1 is SGHRS, CDR2 YFSETQ. The CDR3 region is CASSSLLAGRVGGYNEQFF. The CDR3 DNA reads as TGCGCCAGCAGCTCCCTCCTAGCGGGGAGGGTTGGGGGATACAATGAGCAGTTCTTC. Drawing the rest from reference TRBV5-1 and TRBJ2-1, the complete variable domain is KAGVTQTPRYLIKTRGQQVTLSCSPISGHRSVSWYQQTPGQGLQFLFEYFSETQRNKGNFPGRFSGRQFSNSRSEMNVSTLELGDSALYLCASSSLLAGRVGGYNEQFFGPGTRLTVL.

The rearrangement links TRBV5-3 to TRBJ2-5, with 13 bases identical to TRBD2. TRBV5-3 is an ORF, with its function uncertain. This CDR3 is built from 18 residues. J lost 2 bases, V lost 4 bases, and 11 bases had no gene match. In DNA form, the CDR3 reads TGTGCCAGAAGCCGGCTACCGGGACTAGCGGGACCTCAAGAGACCCAGTACTTC. It is translated as CARSRLPGLAGPQETQYF.